This T cell receptor (beta chain) was identified in a study of Ad26.COV2.S vaccination and SARS-CoV-2 variants. Findings and limits, study-wide: Placebo recipients trailed vaccine recipients in spike-specific TCR breadth.

This CDR3 has 15 amino acids. Germline lookup yields CDR1 LNHDA and CDR2 SQIVND (reference sequence). Losses at the gene ends were 3 bases for V and 8 bases for J; bases not matched to a gene: 8. Treatment described: some 20 received Ad26.COV2.S at low or high dose, single or two shots; about 5 received placebo; per-sample allocation not given. Sample collection was performed on day 63 after the first vaccine or placebo injection. TCRdb's table, derived via immunoSEQ multiplex PCR, lists solely in-frame clones and lacks some. The data hold roughly 420,000 clones, with roughly 90% observed a single time. A remark on this clone: Its specificity is unknown.

The chain links TRBV19 to TRBJ2-2; 8 nucleotides match TRBD1. The sample consisted of peripheral blood, taken in a trial of Ad26.COV2.S vaccine versus placebo. The receptor's source is a person between 18 and 60 years old who received the Ad26.COV2.S COVID-19 vaccine or a placebo. CDR3 sequence reads: CASSIGSGGKGELFF. The CDR3 region has the DNA TGTGCCAGTAGTATCGGTTCAGGGGGCAAGGGGGAGCTGTTTTTT.